This T cell receptor beta chain was captured by sequencing in a study of beta chain features in type 1 diabetes. This clone was seen a handful of times. Isolated RNA was reverse transcribed in full, so expressed TCRB transcripts were sequenced. Libraries were prepared by immunoSEQ multiplex PCR; TCRdb keeps only in-frame clonotypes and omits some of them. This sample has 350,000 or so clones; around 20% occur once, and the top ten carry 0.035% to 0.05%. Trimming left V 4 bases short and J 7 bases short, with 8 bases between. There are 12 residues in the CDR3. In germline, CDR1 is SGHDT, CDR2 YYEEEE. The rearrangement joins TRBV5-6 to TRBJ2-2; D gene unclear. The source of this sequence is a woman aged 18-29 years in good health. Material: naive CD4+ T cells from blood. DNA for the CDR3: TGTGCCAGCAGCGACTTGGGCGGGGAGCTGTTTTTT. Amino acids: CASSDLGGELFF.